The clone carrying this T cell receptor (beta chain) was detected many times. As yet, its antigen is unknown. The record originates from a study of T cells after posttransplantation cyclophosphamide. General study results and limits: Donor-recipient repertoire similarity was low at 1-2 months, rising over year one.

Profiled with immunoSEQ multiplex PCR; TCRdb holds only in-frame clones, not every one. The data show under 45,000 clones, with none appearing a single time. Sequences were obtained from PBMCs. The receptor comes from a woman between 45 and 65 years old in good health and a related stem cell transplant donor.

The CDR3, as DNA: TGTGCCAGCAGTCGGGACACCCCCGGGTATGGCTACACCTTC. This codes for CASSRDTPGYGYTF. This chain uses TRBV9 with TRBJ1-2; possible D gene TRBD1, 6 bases. There are 14 residues in the CDR3. Trimming pared 5 bases from V and 5 bases from J, leaving 16 bases between. The V gene's germline CDR1 is SGDLS and CDR2 YYNGEE.